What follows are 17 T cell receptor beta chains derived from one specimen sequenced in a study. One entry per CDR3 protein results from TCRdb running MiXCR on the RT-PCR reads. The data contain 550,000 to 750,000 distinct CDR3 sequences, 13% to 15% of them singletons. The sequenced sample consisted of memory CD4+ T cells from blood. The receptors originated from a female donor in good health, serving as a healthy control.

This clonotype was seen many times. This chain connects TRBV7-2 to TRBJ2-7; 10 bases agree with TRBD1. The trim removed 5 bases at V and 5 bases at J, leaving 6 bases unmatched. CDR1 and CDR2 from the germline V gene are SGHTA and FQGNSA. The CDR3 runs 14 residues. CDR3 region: CASSRTGGWNEQYF. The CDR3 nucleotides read TGTGCCAGCAGCCGGACAGGGGGTTGGAACGAGCAGTACTTC. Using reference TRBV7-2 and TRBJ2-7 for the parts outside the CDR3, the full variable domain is GAGVSQSPSNKVTEKGKDVELRCDPISGHTALYWYRQSLGQGLEFLIYFQGNSAPDKSGLPSDRFSAERTGGSVSTLTIQRTQQEDSAVYLCASSRTGGWNEQYFGPGTRLTVT.

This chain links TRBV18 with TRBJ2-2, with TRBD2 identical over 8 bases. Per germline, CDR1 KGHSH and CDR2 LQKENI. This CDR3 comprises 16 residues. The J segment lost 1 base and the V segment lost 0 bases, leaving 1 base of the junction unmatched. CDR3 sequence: CASSPPGLVNTGELFF. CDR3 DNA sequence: TGTGCCAGCTCACCACCGGGACTAGTGAACACCGGGGAGCTGTTTTTT. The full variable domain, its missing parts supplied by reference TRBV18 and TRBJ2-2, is NAGVMQNPRHLVRRRGQEARLRCSPMKGHSHVYWYRQLPEEGLKFMVYLQKENIIDESGMPKERFSAEFPKEGPSILRIQQVVRGDSAAYFCASSPPGLVNTGELFFGEGSRLTVL.

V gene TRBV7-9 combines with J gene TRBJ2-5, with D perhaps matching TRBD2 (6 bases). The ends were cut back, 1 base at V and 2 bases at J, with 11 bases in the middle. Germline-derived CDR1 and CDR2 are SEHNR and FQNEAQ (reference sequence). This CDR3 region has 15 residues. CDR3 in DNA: TGTGCCAGCAGCTTAGGGATAGCGGCTCAAGAGACCCAGTACTTC. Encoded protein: CASSLGIAAQETQYF. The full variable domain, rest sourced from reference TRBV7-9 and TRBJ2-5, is DTGVSQNPRHKITKRGQNVTFRCDPISEHNRLYWYRQTLGQGPEFLTYFQNEAQLEKSRLLSDRFSAERPKGSFSTLEIQRTEQGDSAMYLCASSLGIAAQETQYFGPGTRLLVL.

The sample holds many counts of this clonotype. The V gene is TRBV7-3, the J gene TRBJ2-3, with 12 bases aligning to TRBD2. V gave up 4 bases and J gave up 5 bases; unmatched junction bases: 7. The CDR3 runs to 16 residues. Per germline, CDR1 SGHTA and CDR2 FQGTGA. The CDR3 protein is CASSSRLAGAGDTQYF. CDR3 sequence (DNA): TGTGCCAGCAGCTCAAGACTAGCGGGAGCCGGAGATACGCAGTATTTT.

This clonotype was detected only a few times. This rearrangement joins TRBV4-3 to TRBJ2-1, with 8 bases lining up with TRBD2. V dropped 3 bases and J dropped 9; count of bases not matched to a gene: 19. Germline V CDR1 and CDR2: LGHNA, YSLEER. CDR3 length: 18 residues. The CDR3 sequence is CASSQDGFGTRDRTEQFF. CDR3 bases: TGCGCCAGCAGCCAGGATGGGTTCGGGACTAGGGATAGGACTGAGCAGTTCTTC.

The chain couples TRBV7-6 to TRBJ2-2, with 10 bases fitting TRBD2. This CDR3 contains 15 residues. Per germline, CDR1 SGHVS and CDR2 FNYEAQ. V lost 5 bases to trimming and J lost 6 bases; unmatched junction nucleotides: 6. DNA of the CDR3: TGTGCCAGCAGCAAAGCGGGGGGGCCGTCCGGGGAGCTGTTTTTT. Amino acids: CASSKAGGPSGELFF.

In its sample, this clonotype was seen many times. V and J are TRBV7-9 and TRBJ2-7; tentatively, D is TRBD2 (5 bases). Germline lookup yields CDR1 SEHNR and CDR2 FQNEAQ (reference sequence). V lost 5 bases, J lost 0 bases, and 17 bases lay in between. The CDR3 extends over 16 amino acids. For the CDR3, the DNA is TGTGCCAGCAGCACCTCGTTGGAGGTAGTCTCCTACGAGCAGTACTTC. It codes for CASSTSLEVVSYEQYF.

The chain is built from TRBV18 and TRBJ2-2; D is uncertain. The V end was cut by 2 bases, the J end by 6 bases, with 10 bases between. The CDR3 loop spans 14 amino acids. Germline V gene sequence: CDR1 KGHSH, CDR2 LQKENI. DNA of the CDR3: TGTGCCAGCTCACCAACACAGATAGCCGGGGAGCTGTTTTTT. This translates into CASSPTQIAGELFF.

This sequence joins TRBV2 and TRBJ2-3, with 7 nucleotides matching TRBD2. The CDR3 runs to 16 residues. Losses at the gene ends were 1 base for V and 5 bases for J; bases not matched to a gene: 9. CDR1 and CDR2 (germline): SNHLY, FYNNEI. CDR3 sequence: CASSEDRGGSGDTQYF. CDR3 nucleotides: TGTGCCAGCAGTGAAGATCGGGGCGGGAGTGGAGATACGCAGTATTTT.

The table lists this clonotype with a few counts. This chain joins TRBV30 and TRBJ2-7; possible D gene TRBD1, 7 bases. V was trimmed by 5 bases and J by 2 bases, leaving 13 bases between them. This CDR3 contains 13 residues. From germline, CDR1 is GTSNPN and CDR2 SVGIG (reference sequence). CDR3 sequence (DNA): TGTGCCTGGGGGGGGACAGCCCCCTACGAGCAGTACTTC. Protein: CAWGGTAPYEQYF.

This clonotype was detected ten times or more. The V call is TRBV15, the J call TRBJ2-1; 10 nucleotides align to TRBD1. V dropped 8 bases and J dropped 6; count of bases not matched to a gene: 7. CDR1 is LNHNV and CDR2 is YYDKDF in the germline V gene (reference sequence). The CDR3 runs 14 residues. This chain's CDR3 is CATLRDRGSNEQFF. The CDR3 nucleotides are TGTGCCACCCTCCGGGACAGGGGTAGCAATGAGCAGTTCTTC.

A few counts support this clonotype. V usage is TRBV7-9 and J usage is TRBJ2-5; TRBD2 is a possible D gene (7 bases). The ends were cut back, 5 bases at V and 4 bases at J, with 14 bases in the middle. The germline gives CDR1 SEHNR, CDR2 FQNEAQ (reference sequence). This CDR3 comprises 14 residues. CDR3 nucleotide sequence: TGTGCCAGCAGCCCTCCGGGGGGCGTAGAGACCCAGTACTTC. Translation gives CASSPPGGVETQYF.

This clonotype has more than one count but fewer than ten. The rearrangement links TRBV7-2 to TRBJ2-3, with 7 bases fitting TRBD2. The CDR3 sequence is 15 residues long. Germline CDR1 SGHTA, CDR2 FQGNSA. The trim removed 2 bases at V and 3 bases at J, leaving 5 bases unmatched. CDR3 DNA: TGTGCCAGCAGCTTATCGACGGGAGGAACAGATACGCAGTATTTT. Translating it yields CASSLSTGGTDTQYF. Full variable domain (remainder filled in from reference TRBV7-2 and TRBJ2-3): GAGVSQSPSNKVTEKGKDVELRCDPISGHTALYWYRQSLGQGLEFLIYFQGNSAPDKSGLPSDRFSAERTGGSVSTLTIQRTQQEDSAVYLCASSLSTGGTDTQYFGPGTRLTVL.

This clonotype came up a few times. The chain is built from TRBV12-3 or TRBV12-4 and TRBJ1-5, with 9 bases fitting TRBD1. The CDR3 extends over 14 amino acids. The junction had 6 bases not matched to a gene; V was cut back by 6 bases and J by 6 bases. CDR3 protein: CASRQQGAAQPQHF. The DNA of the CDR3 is TGTGCCAGCAGACAACAGGGGGCGGCTCAGCCCCAGCATTTT.

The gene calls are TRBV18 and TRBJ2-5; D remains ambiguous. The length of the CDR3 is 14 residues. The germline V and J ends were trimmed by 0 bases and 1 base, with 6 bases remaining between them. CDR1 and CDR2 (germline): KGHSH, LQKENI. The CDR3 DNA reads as TGTGCCAGCTCACCACCGCAGCGCCAAGAGACCCAGTACTTC. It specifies CASSPPQRQETQYF.

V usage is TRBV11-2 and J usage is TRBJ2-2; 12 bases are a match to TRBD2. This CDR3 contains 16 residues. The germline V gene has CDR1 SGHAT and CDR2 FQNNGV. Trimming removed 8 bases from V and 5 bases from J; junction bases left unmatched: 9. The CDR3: CASAPTSGSMTGELFF. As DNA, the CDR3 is TGTGCCAGCGCCCCGACTAGCGGGAGCATGACCGGGGAGCTGTTTTTT.

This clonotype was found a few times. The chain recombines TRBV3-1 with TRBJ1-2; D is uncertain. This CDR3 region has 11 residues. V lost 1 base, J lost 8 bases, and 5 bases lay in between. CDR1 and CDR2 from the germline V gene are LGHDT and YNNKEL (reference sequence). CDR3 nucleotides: TGTGCCAGCAGCCAAGCTAGCGGCTACACCTTC. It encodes CASSQASGYTF.